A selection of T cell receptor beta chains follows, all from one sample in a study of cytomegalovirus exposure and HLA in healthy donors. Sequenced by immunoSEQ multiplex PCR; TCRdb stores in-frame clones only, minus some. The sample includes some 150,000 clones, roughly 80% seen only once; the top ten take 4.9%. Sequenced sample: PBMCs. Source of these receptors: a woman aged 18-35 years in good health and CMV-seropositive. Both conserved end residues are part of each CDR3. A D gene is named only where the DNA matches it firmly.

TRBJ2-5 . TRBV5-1 CASSLQGTTRETQYF
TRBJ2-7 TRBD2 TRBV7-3 CASSASSGTSTDEQYF
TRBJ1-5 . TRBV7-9 CASSSAGGNQPQHF
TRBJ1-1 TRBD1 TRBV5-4 CASSWPGQGLFKTEAFF
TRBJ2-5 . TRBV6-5 CASSYSWLANQETQYF
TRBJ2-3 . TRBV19 CASTYRDTDTQYF
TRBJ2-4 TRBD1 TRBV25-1 CASSGSPGQGHIQYF
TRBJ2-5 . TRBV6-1 CASIERGLGETQYF
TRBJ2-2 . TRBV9 CASSVAGTGELFF
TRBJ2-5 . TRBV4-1 CASSRTVDQETQYF
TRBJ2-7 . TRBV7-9 CASRSAGGRTSYEQYF
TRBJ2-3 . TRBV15 CATSRSGTSLEADTQYF
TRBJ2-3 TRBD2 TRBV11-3 CASSLDRGGPATQYF
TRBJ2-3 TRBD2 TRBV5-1 CASSLLAGMTDTQYF
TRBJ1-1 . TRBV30 CAWSVAKNTEAFF
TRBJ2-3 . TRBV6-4 CASSKGLTETDTQYF
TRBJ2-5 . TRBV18 CASSPREETQYF
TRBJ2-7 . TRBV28 CASAKTGLYEQYF
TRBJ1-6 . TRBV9 CASSVGPDAGSPLHF
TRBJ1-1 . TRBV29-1 CSVALLPGGGSSTEAFF
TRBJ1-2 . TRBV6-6 CASSPLGQTNYGYTF
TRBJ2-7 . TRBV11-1 CASSLWWGDSYEQYF
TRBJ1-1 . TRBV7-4 CASSIVGWNTEAFF
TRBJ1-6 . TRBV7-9 CASSLSMGRVNSPLHF
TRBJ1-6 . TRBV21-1 CASSKGGDSNSPLHF
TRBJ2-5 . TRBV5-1 CASSRSRETQYF
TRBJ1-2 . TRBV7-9 CSSSPSGFNGYTF
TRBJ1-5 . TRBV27 CASRRWGNQPQHF
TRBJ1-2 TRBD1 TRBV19 CASNKDRDYGYTF
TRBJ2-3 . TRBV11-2 CASSVTGGEPDTQYF
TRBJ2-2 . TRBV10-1 CASSEVGGHTGELFF
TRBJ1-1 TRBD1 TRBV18 CASADLGTGGTEAFF
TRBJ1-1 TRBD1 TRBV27 CASSLRGQGPIHFF
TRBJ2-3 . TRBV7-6 CASSSSVDTQYF
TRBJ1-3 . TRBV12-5 CASGVRQADYDSGNTIYF
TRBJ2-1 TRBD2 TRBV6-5 CASSYPTSGGVGEQFF
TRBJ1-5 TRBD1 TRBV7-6 CASSPATGFNQPQHF
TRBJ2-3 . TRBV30 CAWSPGDTQYF
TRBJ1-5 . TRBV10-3 CAISEGKGDQPQHF
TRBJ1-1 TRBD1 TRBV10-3 CAAAGQGNTEAFF
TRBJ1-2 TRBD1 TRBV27 CASSPEAGQGLGGYTF
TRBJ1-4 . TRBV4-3 CASSQEGGRVREKLFF
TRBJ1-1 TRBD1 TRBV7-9 CASSPRTGNTEAFF
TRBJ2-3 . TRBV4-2 CASTASADFSTDTQYF
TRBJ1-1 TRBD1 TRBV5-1 CASSFTGDGEAFF
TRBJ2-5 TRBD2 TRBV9 CASSVGTGLAEETQYF
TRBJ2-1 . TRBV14 CASSQEPHSSWANEQFF
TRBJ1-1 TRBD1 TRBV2 CASTETGGDTEAFF
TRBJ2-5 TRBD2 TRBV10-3 CAITEGTNQETQYF
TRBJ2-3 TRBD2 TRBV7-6 CASSLPGLDGSDTQYF
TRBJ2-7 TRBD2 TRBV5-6 CASSWDLAGGLPYEQYF
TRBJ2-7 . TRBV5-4 CASSLSLSGFGTYEQYF